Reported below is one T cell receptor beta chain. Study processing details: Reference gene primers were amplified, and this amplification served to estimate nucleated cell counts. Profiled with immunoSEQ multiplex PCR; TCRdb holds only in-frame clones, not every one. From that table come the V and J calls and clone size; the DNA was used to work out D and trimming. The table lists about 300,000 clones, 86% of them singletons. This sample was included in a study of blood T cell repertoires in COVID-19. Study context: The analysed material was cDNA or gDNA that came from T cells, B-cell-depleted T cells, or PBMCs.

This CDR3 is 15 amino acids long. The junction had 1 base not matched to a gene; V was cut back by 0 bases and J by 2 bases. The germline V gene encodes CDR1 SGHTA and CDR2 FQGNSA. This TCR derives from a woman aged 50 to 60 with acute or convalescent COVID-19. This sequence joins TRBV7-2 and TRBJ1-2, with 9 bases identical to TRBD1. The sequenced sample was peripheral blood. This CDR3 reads CASSLAGTGNYGYTF. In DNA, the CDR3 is TGTGCCAGCAGCTTAGCCGGGACAGGGAACTATGGCTACACCTTC.